Described below is a single TCR beta chain sequence and its context. This sample is drawn from a study of control samples from healthy donors and cancer patients. V lost 3 bases to trimming and J lost 5 bases; unmatched junction nucleotides: 8. This CDR3 is built from 15 residues. Germline values: CDR1 SGHVS, CDR2 FQNEAQ. TCRdb keeps only in-frame clones here, not all; method: immunoSEQ multiplex PCR. In the table there are some 95,000 clones, about nine tenths of which are singletons. Sequencing was carried out using blood. This sequence originates from a human donor in good health. The donor label of this sample is uncertain. The chain is built from TRBV7-8 and TRBJ2-3; 7 bases agree with TRBD1. CDR3 sequence reads: CASSFADRVKDTQYF. CDR3 DNA: TGTGCCAGCAGCTTCGCCGACAGGGTGAAAGATACGCAGTATTTT.